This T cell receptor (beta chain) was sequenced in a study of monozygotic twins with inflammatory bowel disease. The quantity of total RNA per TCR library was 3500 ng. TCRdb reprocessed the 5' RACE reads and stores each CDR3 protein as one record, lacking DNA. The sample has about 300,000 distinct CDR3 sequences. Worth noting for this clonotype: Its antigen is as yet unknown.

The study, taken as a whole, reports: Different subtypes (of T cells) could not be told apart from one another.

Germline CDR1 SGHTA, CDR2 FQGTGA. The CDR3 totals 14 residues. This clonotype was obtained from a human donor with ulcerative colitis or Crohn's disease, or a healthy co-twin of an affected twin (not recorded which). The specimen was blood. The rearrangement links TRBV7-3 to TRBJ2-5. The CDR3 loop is CASSPRATGETQYF. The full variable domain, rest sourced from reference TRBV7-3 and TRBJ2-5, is GAGVSQTPSNKVTEKGKYVELRCDPISGHTALYWYRQSLGQGPEFLIYFQGTGAADDSGLPNDRFFAVRPEGSVSTLKIQRTERGDSAVYLCASSPRATGETQYFGPGTRLLVL.